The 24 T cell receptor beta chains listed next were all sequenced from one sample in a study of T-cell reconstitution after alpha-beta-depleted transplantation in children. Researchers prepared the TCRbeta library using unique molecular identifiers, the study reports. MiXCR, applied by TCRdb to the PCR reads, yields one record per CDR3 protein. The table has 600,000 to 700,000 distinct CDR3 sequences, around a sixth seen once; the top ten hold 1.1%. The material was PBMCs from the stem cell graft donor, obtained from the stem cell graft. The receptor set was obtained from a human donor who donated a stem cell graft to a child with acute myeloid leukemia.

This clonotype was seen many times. CDR3 DNA sequence: TGCAGCGTTGAATCCGCCTACAATGAGCAGTTCTTC. Its translation is CSVESAYNEQFF. V is TRBV29-1 and J is TRBJ2-1; no reliable D call. This CDR3 is 12 amino acids long. Germline V gene data show CDR1 as SQVTM and CDR2 as ANQGSEA. V lost 2 bases, J lost 2 bases, and 4 bases lay in between.

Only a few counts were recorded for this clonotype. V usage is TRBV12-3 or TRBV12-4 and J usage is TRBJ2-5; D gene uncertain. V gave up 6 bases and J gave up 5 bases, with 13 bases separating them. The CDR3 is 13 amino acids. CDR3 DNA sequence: TGTGCCAGCAGCCCCCAACCGTTCGAGACCCAGTACTTC. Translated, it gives CASSPQPFETQYF.

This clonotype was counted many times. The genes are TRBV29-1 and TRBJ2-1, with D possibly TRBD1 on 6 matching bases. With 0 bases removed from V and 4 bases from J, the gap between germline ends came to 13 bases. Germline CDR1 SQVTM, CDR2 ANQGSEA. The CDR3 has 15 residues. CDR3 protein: CSVEDRTGIYNEQFF. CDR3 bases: TGCAGCGTTGAAGATCGTACAGGGATTTACAATGAGCAGTTCTTC.

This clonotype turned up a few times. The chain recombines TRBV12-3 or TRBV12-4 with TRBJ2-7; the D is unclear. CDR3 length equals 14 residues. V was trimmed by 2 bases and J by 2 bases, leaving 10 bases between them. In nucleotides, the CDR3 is TGTGCCAGCAGTTTAATGGGCTTTGCCTACGAGCAGTACTTC. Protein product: CASSLMGFAYEQYF.

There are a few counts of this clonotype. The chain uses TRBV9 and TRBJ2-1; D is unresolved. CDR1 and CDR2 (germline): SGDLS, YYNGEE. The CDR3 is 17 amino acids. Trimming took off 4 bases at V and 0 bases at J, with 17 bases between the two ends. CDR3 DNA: TGTGCCAGCAGCCCTCCCCTGAACGTCAGCTCCTACAATGAGCAGTTCTTC. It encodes CASSPPLNVSSYNEQFF.

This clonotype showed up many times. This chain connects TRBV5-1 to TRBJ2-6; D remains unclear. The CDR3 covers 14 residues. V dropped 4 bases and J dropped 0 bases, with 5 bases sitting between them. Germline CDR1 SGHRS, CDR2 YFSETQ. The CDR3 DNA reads TGCGCCAGCAGCGCCACCTCTGGGGCCAACGTCCTGACTTTC. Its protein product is CASSATSGANVLTF.

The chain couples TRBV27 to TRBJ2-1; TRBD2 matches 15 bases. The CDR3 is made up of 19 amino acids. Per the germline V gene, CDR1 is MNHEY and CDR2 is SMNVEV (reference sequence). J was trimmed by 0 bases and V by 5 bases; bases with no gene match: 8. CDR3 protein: CASSGGLAGGVSSYNEQFF. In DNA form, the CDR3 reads TGTGCCAGCAGTGGGGGACTAGCGGGGGGCGTGAGCTCCTACAATGAGCAGTTCTTC.

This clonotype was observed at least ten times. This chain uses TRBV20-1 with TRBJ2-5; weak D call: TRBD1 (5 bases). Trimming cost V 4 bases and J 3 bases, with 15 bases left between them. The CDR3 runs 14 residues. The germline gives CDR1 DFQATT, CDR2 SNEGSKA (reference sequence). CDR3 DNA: TGCAGTGCTAACAGGTTCCGGTTAAAAGAGACCCAGTACTTC. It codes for CSANRFRLKETQYF.

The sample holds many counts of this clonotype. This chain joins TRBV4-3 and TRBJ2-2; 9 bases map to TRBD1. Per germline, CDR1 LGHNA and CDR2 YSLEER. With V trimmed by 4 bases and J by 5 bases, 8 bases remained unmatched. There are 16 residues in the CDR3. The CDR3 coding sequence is TGCGCCAGCAGCCTCCACAGGGGGCAAGGGACCGGGGAGCTGTTTTTT. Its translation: CASSLHRGQGTGELFF.

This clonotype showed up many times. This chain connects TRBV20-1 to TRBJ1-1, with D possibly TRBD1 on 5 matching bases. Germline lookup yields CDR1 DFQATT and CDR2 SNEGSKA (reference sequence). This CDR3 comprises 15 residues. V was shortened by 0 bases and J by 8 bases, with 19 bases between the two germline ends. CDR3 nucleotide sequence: TGCAGTGCTAGAGATGGAGCCAGGGCCCGTCAAGAAGCTTTCTTT. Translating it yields CSARDGARARQEAFF.

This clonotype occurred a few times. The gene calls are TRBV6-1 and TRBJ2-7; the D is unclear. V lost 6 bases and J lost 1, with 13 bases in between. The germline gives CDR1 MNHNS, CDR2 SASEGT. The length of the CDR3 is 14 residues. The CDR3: CASRPVRVSYEQYF. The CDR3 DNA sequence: TGTGCCAGCAGGCCTGTACGTGTGTCCTACGAGCAGTACTTC.

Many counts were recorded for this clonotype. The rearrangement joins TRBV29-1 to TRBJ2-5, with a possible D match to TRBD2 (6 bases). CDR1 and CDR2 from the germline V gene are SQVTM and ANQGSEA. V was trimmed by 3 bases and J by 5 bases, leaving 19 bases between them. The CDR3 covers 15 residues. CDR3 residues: CSVDGSGRQGETQYF. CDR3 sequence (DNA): TGCAGCGTTGACGGTAGCGGCAGGCAAGGGGAGACCCAGTACTTC.

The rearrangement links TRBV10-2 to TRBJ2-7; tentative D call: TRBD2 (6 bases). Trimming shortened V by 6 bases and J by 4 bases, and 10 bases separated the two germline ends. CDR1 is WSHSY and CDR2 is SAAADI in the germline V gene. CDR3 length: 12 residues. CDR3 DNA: TGCGCCAGCAGCCCGGGACTTTACGAGCAGTACTTC. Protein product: CASSPGLYEQYF.

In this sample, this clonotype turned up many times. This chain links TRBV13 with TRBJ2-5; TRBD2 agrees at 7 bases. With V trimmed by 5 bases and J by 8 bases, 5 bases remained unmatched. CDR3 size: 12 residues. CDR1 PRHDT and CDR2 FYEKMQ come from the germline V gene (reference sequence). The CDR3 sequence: CASSRSGKTQYF. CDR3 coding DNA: TGTGCCAGCAGCCGCAGCGGGAAAACCCAGTACTTC.

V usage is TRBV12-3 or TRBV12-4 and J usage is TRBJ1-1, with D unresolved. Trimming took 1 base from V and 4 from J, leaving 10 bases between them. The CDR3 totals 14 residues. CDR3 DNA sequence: TGTGCCAGCAGTTTAGGGGAGGGTTTCACTGAAGCTTTCTTT. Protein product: CASSLGEGFTEAFF.

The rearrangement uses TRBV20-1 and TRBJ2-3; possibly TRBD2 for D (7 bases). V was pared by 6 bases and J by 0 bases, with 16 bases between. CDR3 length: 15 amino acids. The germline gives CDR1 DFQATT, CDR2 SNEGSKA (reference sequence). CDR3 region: CSASKGGGSTDTQYF. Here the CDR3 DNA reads TGCAGTGCGAGTAAGGGGGGGGGGAGCACAGATACGCAGTATTTT.

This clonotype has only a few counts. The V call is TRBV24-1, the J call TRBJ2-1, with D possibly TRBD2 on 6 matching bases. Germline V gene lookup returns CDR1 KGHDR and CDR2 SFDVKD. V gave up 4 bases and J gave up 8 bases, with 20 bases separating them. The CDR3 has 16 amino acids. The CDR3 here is CATSESTSKVSDEQFF. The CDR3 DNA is TGTGCCACCAGTGAGTCGACTAGTAAGGTGTCCGATGAGCAGTTCTTC.

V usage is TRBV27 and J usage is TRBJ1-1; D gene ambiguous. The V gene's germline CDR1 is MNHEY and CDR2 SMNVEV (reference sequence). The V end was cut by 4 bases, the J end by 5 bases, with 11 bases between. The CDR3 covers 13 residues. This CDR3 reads CASSSPSGTEAFF. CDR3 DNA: TGTGCCAGCAGTTCCCCTTCGGGTACTGAAGCTTTCTTT.

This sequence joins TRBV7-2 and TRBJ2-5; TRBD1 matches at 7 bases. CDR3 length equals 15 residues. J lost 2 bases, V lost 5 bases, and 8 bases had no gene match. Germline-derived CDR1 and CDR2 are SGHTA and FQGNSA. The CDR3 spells CASSRPTGWQETQYF. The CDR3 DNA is TGTGCCAGCAGCCGACCGACAGGGTGGCAAGAGACCCAGTACTTC.

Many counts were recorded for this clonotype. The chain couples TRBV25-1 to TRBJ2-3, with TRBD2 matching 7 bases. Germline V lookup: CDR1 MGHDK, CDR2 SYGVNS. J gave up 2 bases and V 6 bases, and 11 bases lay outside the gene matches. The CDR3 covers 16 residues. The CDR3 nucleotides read TGTGCCAGCAGCGCGGGGGACTTACTTGTCACAGATACGCAGTATTTT. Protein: CASSAGDLLVTDTQYF.

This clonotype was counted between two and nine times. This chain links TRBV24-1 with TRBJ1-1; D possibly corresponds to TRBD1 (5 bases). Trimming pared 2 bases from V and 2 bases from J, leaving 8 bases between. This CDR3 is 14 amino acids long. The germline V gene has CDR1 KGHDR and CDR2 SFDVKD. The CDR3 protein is CATSDSRGNTEAFF. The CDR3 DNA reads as TGTGCCACCAGTGATTCAAGGGGAAACACTGAAGCTTTCTTT.

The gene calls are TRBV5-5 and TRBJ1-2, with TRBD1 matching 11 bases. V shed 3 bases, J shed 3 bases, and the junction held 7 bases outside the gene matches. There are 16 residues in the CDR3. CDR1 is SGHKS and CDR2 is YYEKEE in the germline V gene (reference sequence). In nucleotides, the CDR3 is TGTGCCAGCAGCTCGGGACAGGGGGGTAATCACTATGGCTACACCTTC. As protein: CASSSGQGGNHYGYTF.

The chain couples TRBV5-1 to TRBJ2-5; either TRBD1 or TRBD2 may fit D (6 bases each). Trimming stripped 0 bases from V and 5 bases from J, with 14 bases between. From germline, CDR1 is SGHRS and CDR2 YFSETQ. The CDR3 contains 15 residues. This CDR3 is CASSLEGGPWETQYF. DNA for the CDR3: TGCGCCAGCAGCTTGGAAGGGGGGCCGTGGGAGACCCAGTACTTC.

CDR3 nucleotide sequence: TGTGCCAGCAGCTTGACGGGAATCTACGAGCAGTACGTC. Protein product: CASSLTGIYEQYV. The J gene is TRBJ2-7, the V gene TRBV5-6, with D possibly matching TRBD2 (5 bases). The CDR3 contains 13 residues. From germline, CDR1 is SGHDT and CDR2 YYEEEE. Between the trimmed V and J ends, which lost 1 base and 3 bases, there was a span of 8 bases.